These 27 T cell receptor beta chains were sequenced from one sample in a study of cytotoxic CD8 clonotypes in ibrutinib-treated CLL. The data were produced by immunoSEQ multiplex PCR, yet TCRdb's version contains in-frame clones alone and is incomplete. The sample holds 35,000 or so clones, 70% to 75% seen once. Sequencing was performed on PBMCs, taken at disease progression, from a patient treated with ibrutinib. The receptors originated from a human donor with chronic lymphocytic leukemia.

The chain links TRBV25-1 to TRBJ1-6; D gene ambiguous. The germline V gene encodes CDR1 MGHDK and CDR2 SYGVNS. The CDR3 length is 14 residues. The V and J ends lost 3 bases and 9 bases respectively, with 12 bases between them. CDR3 sequence (DNA): TGTGCCAGCAGTGAGATGGGCAGGCTTTCACCCCTCCACTTT. Translated: CASSEMGRLSPLHF.

This clone occurred a few times. The CDR3 nucleotides are TGCGCCAGCCGTAGAGACGGCCACGGCCCAGATACGCAGTATTTT. Translated: CASRRDGHGPDTQYF. The chain couples TRBV5-1 to TRBJ2-3; D gene uncertain. The V end lost 7 bases, the J end lost 4 bases, and 19 bases lay between the germline ends. Germline lookup yields CDR1 SGHRS and CDR2 YFSETQ. The CDR3 is 15 amino acids.

This chain joins TRBV5-4 and TRBJ2-1; 8 bases fit TRBD2. The CDR3 sequence is 15 residues long. The J segment lost 9 bases and the V segment lost 0 bases, leaving 8 bases of the junction unmatched. Germline lookup yields CDR1 SGHNT and CDR2 YYREEE (reference sequence). CDR3 loop: CASSLGRGGYTEQFF. The CDR3 nucleotides are TGTGCCAGCAGCTTGGGACGGGGGGGCTATACTGAGCAGTTCTTC.

This clone was recorded once. The chain is built from TRBV7-9 and TRBJ2-4; D is uncertain. The germline V gene encodes CDR1 SEHNR and CDR2 FQNEAQ (reference sequence). Trimming shortened V by 5 bases and J by 7 bases, and 18 bases separated the two germline ends. This CDR3 region has 15 residues. The DNA of the CDR3 is TGTGCCAGCAGCCCACCTCCCGATGCTAAGAACATTCAGTACTTC. This encodes CASSPPPDAKNIQYF.

J is TRBJ2-3 and V is TRBV15, with a tentative D call TRBD2 (5 bases). This CDR3 spans 16 amino acids. Per germline, CDR1 LNHNV and CDR2 YYDKDF (reference sequence). V lost 5 bases to trimming and J lost 0 bases, with 15 bases between them. CDR3 in DNA: TGTGCCACCAGCTCACGGACTCGACCTAGCACAGATACGCAGTATTTT. Translating it yields CATSSRTRPSTDTQYF.

This clone counts as medium-sized. The V and J genes are TRBV11-2 and TRBJ2-2, with 10 bases aligning to TRBD2. Germline V gene sequence: CDR1 SGHAT, CDR2 FQNNGV. The CDR3 covers 16 residues. The junction had 5 bases not matched to a gene; V was cut back by 5 bases and J by 2 bases. Here the CDR3 reads CASSALAGLNTGELFF. For the CDR3, the DNA is TGTGCCAGCAGCGCACTAGCGGGGCTCAACACCGGGGAGCTGTTTTTT.

This clone was found a few times. This chain joins TRBV25-1 and TRBJ1-1, with 10 bases aligning to TRBD1. CDR1 MGHDK and CDR2 SYGVNS come from the germline V gene. V dropped 5 bases and J dropped 6; count of bases not matched to a gene: 6. The CDR3 totals 14 residues. The CDR3 DNA reads TGTGCCAGCAGTACGCTGACAGGGGGCTCTGAAGCTTTCTTT. This encodes CASSTLTGGSEAFF. The full variable domain, with the rest looked up from reference TRBV25-1 and TRBJ1-1, is EADIYQTPRYLVIGTGKKITLECSQTMGHDKMYWYQQDPGMELHLIHYSYGVNSTEKGDLSSESTVSRIRTEHFPLTLESARPSHTSQYLCASSTLTGGSEAFFGQGTRLTVV.

This rearrangement joins TRBV11-2 to TRBJ2-4; 8 bases are shared with TRBD2. Looked up from germline, CDR1 is SGHAT and CDR2 is FQNNGV. This CDR3 has 18 amino acids. V dropped 0 bases and J dropped 7; count of bases not matched to a gene: 14. DNA of the CDR3: TGTGCCAGCAGCTTAGATCTGACCAGCGGGGGAGCCCTGAACATTCAGTACTTC. Protein sequence: CASSLDLTSGGALNIQYF.

This clone was detected only a few times. V gene TRBV5-6 combines with J gene TRBJ1-4; 11 positions match TRBD1. The length of the CDR3 is 18 residues. Germline assignment: CDR1 SGHDT and CDR2 YYEEEE. J gave up 1 base and V 3 bases, and 8 bases lay outside the gene matches. For the CDR3, the DNA is TGTGCCAGCAGCTGGAGGACAGGGGGCCTCGGAACTAATGAAAAACTGTTTTTT. Protein product: CASSWRTGGLGTNEKLFF.

The sample holds a few counts of this clone. This chain joins TRBV5-1 and TRBJ2-7, with 10 nucleotides matching TRBD2. V shed 4 bases and J 5 bases; nucleotides not matched to a gene: 6. The CDR3 has 14 residues. Germline loops: CDR1 SGHRS, CDR2 YFSETQ. The CDR3 nucleotides are TGCGCCAGCAGCCTTACTAGCGGGGTCCACGAGCAGTACTTC. Its translation is CASSLTSGVHEQYF.

This chain uses TRBV19 with TRBJ1-4, with D possibly being TRBD1 (6 bases). The CDR3 contains 15 residues. Germline CDR1 LNHDA, CDR2 SQIVND (reference sequence). V was pared by 6 bases and J by 7 bases, with 18 bases between. The CDR3 here is CASSRDTPGGEKLFF. The DNA for the CDR3 is TGTGCCAGTAGCCGGGACACACCAGGCGGTGAAAAACTGTTTTTT.

As DNA, the CDR3 is TGTGCCAGCAGAATGGGTACAGGTTTGCAGCAGCCCCAGCATTTT. Amino acids: CASRMGTGLQQPQHF. The chain has TRBV6-5 and TRBJ1-5, with a possible D match to TRBD1 (5 bases). The V gene lost 6 bases and the J gene lost 7 bases, with 19 bases spanning the gap. Germline loops: CDR1 MNHEY, CDR2 SVGAGI. The CDR3 is 15 amino acids.

This clone was found a few times. The rearrangement links TRBV7-9 to TRBJ2-7; D is possibly TRBD2 (7 bases). Germline V gene data show CDR1 as SEHNR and CDR2 as FQNEAQ (reference sequence). With 1 base removed from V and 0 bases from J, the gap between germline ends came to 13 bases. This CDR3 contains 16 residues. In nucleotides, the CDR3 is TGTGCCAGCAGCTTAGTGCGTGGGGGGGCCTCCTACGAGCAGTACTTC. This gives the protein CASSLVRGGASYEQYF.

The V gene is TRBV19, the J gene TRBJ2-3; 14 nucleotides agree with TRBD2. In germline, CDR1 is LNHDA, CDR2 SQIVND (reference sequence). Trimming at V came to 4 bases and at J to 5 bases, leaving 5 bases not matched to a gene. CDR3 length: 16 amino acids. CDR3 sequence reads: CASSRLAGGFVDTQYF. CDR3 coding DNA: TGTGCCAGTAGTAGACTAGCGGGGGGGTTTGTAGATACGCAGTATTTT. Drawing the rest from reference TRBV19 and TRBJ2-3, the complete variable domain is DGGITQSPKYLFRKEGQNVTLSCEQNLNHDAMYWYRQDPGQGLRLIYYSQIVNDFQKGDIAEGYSVSREKKESFPLTVTSAQKNPTAFYLCASSRLAGGFVDTQYFGPGTRLTVL.

This chain uses TRBV4-2 with TRBJ1-2; D gene uncertain. CDR1 is LGHNA and CDR2 is YNFKEQ in the germline V gene. V dropped 3 bases and J dropped 0 bases, with 5 bases sitting between them. The CDR3 runs to 13 residues. This CDR3 reads CASSQAANYGYTF. In nucleotides, the CDR3 is TGTGCCAGCAGCCAGGCAGCTAACTATGGCTACACCTTC.

This chain connects TRBV5-1 to TRBJ2-2; TRBD1 matches 9 bases. CDR1 and CDR2 (germline): SGHRS, YFSETQ. The CDR3 consists of 16 residues. Germline trimming cut 1 base from V and 7 bases from J; bases unmatched to any gene: 8. CDR3 DNA sequence: TGCGCCAGCAGCTTGCGGCCGGGACAGGGAATCGGGGAGCTGTTTTTT. It yields the protein CASSLRPGQGIGELFF.

The J gene is TRBJ2-7, the V gene TRBV7-6, with 8 bases identical to TRBD1. Trimming took 5 bases from V and 0 from J; bases not matched to a gene: 3. Germline V gene lookup returns CDR1 SGHVS and CDR2 FNYEAQ. The CDR3 contains 14 residues. CDR3 nucleotides: TGTGCCAGCAGCAGACAGGGGAGCTCCTACGAGCAGTACTTC. Encoded protein: CASSRQGSSYEQYF. Full variable domain (missing parts from reference TRBV7-6 and TRBJ2-7): GAGVSQSPRYKVTKRGQDVALRCDPISGHVSLYWYRQALGQGPEFLTYFNYEAQQDKSGLPNDRFSAERPEGSISTLTIQRTEQRDSAMYRCASSRQGSSYEQYFGPGTRLTVT.

This clone was seen more than once but under ten times. The chain joins TRBV6-6 to TRBJ1-6; D is ambiguous. Per the germline V gene, CDR1 is MNHNY and CDR2 is SVGAGI (reference sequence). Trimming cost V 6 bases and J 13 bases, with 13 bases left between them. This CDR3 is built from 12 residues. The CDR3 sequence is CASRIGVLPLHF. The CDR3, as DNA: TGTGCCAGCAGGATCGGGGTACTCCCCCTCCACTTT.

This clone has just one count. The V gene is TRBV11-2, the J gene TRBJ2-5, with D possibly being TRBD1 (6 bases). Germline V CDR1 and CDR2: SGHAT, FQNNGV. The germline V and J ends were trimmed by 1 base and 5 bases, with 11 bases remaining between them. There are 14 residues in the CDR3. CDR3 amino acids: CASSLVGQGETQYF. In nucleotides, the CDR3 is TGTGCCAGCAGCTTAGTGGGACAAGGGGAGACCCAGTACTTC.

V and J are TRBV19 and TRBJ2-3, with TRBD2 matching 13 bases. The CDR3 is made up of 17 amino acids. The trim removed 4 bases at V and 4 bases at J, leaving 8 bases unmatched. From germline, CDR1 is LNHDA and CDR2 SQIVND (reference sequence). The CDR3 is CASSTTGTSGVPDTQYF. The CDR3 DNA sequence: TGTGCCAGTAGTACCACCGGGACTAGCGGGGTCCCAGATACGCAGTATTTT.

The chain couples TRBV2 to TRBJ2-7, with unresolved D. V was cut by 7 bases and J by 3 bases, with 13 bases left in between. The CDR3 extends over 13 amino acids. Germline V CDR1 and CDR2: SNHLY, FYNNEI. The CDR3 spells CASNLAVGYEQYF. The CDR3 DNA follows: TGTGCCAGCAATTTAGCCGTCGGCTACGAGCAGTACTTC.

The chain has TRBV18 and TRBJ1-5, with a possible D match to TRBD1 (5 bases). The CDR3 runs 13 residues. The V end was cut by 3 bases, the J end by 5 bases, with 8 bases between. The V gene's germline CDR1 is KGHSH and CDR2 LQKENI. The CDR3: CASSPGRDQPQHF. The CDR3 DNA is TGTGCCAGCTCACCGGGCAGGGATCAGCCCCAGCATTTT.

Of note for this clone: Being one base from a much bigger clone, this may be a read error. The J gene is TRBJ2-7, the V gene TRBV29-1; a possible D gene is TRBD1 (6 bases). The germline V and J ends were trimmed by 6 bases and 0 bases, with 12 bases remaining between them. Germline V CDR1 and CDR2: SQVTM, ANQGSEA. CDR3 length equals 13 residues. The CDR3 loop reads CSVGQTSSYEQYF. The CDR3, as DNA: TGCAGCGTAGGACAGACGAGCTCCTACGAGCAGTACTTC.

J is TRBJ1-5 and V is TRBV18; possible D gene TRBD1, 5 bases. The V gene's germline CDR1 is KGHSH and CDR2 LQKENI. This CDR3 contains 13 residues. Trimming cost V 5 bases and J 7 bases, with 12 bases left between them. CDR3 in DNA: TGTGCCAGCTCATTGGGGGTCGGGCAGCCCCAGCATTTT. This encodes CASSLGVGQPQHF.

This sequence joins TRBV6-1 and TRBJ1-5; D is unclear. The ends were cut back, 7 bases at V and 2 bases at J, with 6 bases in the middle. CDR3 size: 12 residues. Germline V gives CDR1 MNHNS, CDR2 SASEGT. CDR3 bases: TGTGCCAGCAATTTGGGCAATCAGCCCCAGCATTTT. This gives the protein CASNLGNQPQHF.

The chain has TRBV15 and TRBJ2-5, with 15 bases aligning to TRBD2. The CDR3 totals 17 residues. The V gene's germline CDR1 is LNHNV and CDR2 YYDKDF (reference sequence). J was trimmed by 5 bases and V by 2 bases; bases with no gene match: 6. The CDR3 loop reads CATSRRTSGGARETQYF. The DNA for the CDR3 is TGTGCCACCAGCAGACGGACTAGCGGGGGGGCGCGGGAGACCCAGTACTTC.

The rearrangement joins TRBV7-8 to TRBJ1-3; the D gene is possibly TRBD1 (5 bases). Trimming pared 4 bases from V and 0 bases from J, leaving 10 bases between. The CDR3 is 15 amino acids. The germline V gene encodes CDR1 SGHVS and CDR2 FQNEAQ. CDR3 in amino acids: CASSSSGLSGNTIYF. CDR3 nucleotides: TGTGCCAGCAGCTCATCAGGGCTCTCTGGAAACACCATATATTTT.